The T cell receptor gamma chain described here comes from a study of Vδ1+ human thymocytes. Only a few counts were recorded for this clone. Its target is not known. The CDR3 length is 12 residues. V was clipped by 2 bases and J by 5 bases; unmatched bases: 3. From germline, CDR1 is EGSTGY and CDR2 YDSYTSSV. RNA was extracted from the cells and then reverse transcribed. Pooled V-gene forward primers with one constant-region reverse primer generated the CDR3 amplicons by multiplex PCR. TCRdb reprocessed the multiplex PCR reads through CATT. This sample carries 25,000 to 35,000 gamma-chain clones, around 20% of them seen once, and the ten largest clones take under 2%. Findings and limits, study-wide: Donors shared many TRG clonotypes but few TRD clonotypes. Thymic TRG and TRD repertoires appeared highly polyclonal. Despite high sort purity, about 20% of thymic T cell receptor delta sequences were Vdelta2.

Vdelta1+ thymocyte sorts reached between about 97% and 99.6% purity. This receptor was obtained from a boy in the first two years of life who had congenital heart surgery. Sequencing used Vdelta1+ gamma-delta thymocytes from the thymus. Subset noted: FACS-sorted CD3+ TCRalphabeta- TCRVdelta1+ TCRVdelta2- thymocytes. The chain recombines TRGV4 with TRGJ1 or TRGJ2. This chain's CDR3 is CATWDEDYKKLF. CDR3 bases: TGTGCCACCTGGGATGAAGATTATAAGAAACTCTTT.